This entry describes one T cell receptor (beta chain). The antigen remains unidentified. This sample was included in a study of a mutant IDH1 vaccine in newly diagnosed glioma. General observations from the study: Top peripheral T cell clonotype shifts appeared unrelated to pseudoprogression. Immune responses arising from the vaccine appeared in more than 90% of patients.

Profiled with immunoSEQ multiplex PCR; TCRdb holds only in-frame clones, not every one. The sample has some 66,000 clones, approximately 81% seen once. V shed 8 bases and J shed 3 bases, with 4 bases lying between them. The CDR3 contains 10 residues. The V gene's germline CDR1 is MNHNY and CDR2 SVGAGI (reference sequence). The time point was: week 35, safety follow-up. Alongside topical imiquimod, each dose of vaccine comprised 300 ug of mutant IDH1 20-mer peptide. Eight vaccine injections were given to patients in weeks 1, 3, 5, 7, 11, 15, 19 and 23. Sample: PBMCs, taken from a glioma patient whose treatment included an IDH1 peptide vaccine. The source of this sequence is a man aged 25 to 40 with glioma. The gene calls are TRBV6-6 and TRBJ1-1; D not certain. DNA of the CDR3: TGTGCCAGCTTGTACACTGAAGCTTTCTTT. Residues: CASLYTEAFF.